This entry features one T cell receptor beta chain sequence. Mismatch with germline at one junction end may stem from a read error. This CDR3 has 15 residues. CDR1 is SQVTM, CDR2 ANQGSEA, per germline. Primed by a sample-barcoded 5' primer and a J-beta primer mix, a second PCR proceeded for about 6 to 12 cycles. Each cDNA was tagged by a template-switch adaptor containing 12 random nucleotides. TCRdb reanalysed the 5' RACE reads using MiXCR and keeps one entry per CDR3 protein. The table lists 1.5 million to 2 million distinct CDR3 sequences, roughly 27% of them singletons. The entry originates in a study of blood T cells in healthy people across ages.

The chain joins TRBV29-1 to TRBJ2-4; the match to TRBD2 covers 13 bases. What was sequenced was blood. This TCR was sampled from a woman in her 30s in good health. The CDR3 reads CSGLLLAGGRETQDF. In DNA form, the CDR3 reads TGCAGCGGCCTCCTACTAGCGGGGGGGCGAGAGACCCAGGACTTC.